The source of this T cell receptor beta chain is a study of T cell responses to AZD1222 COVID-19 vaccine. Study information: Second doses at about 4 or about 12 weeks were pooled. General study results and limits: The donor cohort was predominantly white British with a female majority, and clonal diversity may have been underestimated. Following two doses of AZD1222, Spike-specific TCR breadth and depth rose.

The V and J ends lost 3 bases and 8 bases respectively, with 16 bases between them. Germline CDR1 is SGHVS and CDR2 is FQNEAQ. The CDR3 spans 14 residues. As for this clone: Antigen unknown.

Measured with immunoSEQ multiplex PCR; TCRdb has only the in-frame clones, and not every one. The table shows about 150,000 clones, with just over 90% occurring only once. V gene TRBV7-8 combines with J gene TRBJ1-2; D is unclear. This receptor was identified in an adult in good health. Sequenced material: peripheral blood, taken on day 0 of AZD1222 vaccination. CDR3 in amino acids: CASSFDPLGNGYTF. The CDR3, as DNA: TGTGCCAGCAGCTTCGACCCTTTGGGGAACGGCTACACCTTC.